Listed below are T cell receptor beta chains from one sample, sequenced in a study of circulating CD8 cells and anti-PD-1 response in melanoma. One entry per CDR3 protein, called by TCRdb with MiXCR from the reads. Of hundreds of distinct CDR3 sequences listed, 9.5% to 13% are singletons. This specimen was CD8+ T cells from PBMCs, taken at baseline or after one month of anti-PD-1 therapy (not recorded which). Every receptor here comes from a human donor with melanoma. Both conserved end residues are part of each CDR3. The D gene is left open where the match is weak. The size of a clone is reported for some rows only, either as once, few or many, or as a class for expanded clones.

D gene,J gene,clone size,V gene,CDR3 protein,CDR3 DNA
TRBD2,TRBJ2-2,medium-sized,TRBV20-1,CSAPSLLSGGINTGELFF,TGCAGTGCCCCTAGTCTCCTTAGCGGGGGGATTAACACCGGGGAGCTGTTTTTT
-,TRBJ2-7,few,TRBV4-1,CASSLPGAYEQYF,TGCGCCAGCAGCCTACCAGGGGCCTACGAGCAGTACTTC
-,TRBJ1-5,medium-sized,TRBV19,CASSTLNNQPQHF,TGTGCCAGTAGTACCCTGAATAATCAGCCCCAGCATTTT
-,TRBJ2-1,-,TRBV28,CASSLPGSEQFF,TGTGCCAGCAGTTTGCCGGGATCTGAGCAGTTCTTC
-,TRBJ2-1,few,TRBV20-1,CSAWDGSSYNEQFF,TGCAGTGCCTGGGACGGTAGCTCCTACAATGAGCAGTTCTTC
-,TRBJ2-3,few,TRBV6-5,CASSYRSGGTDTQYF,TGTGCCAGCAGTTACCGGTCGGGGGGCACAGATACGCAGTATTTT
TRBD2,TRBJ2-5,-,TRBV12-3/TRBV12-4,CASSPGLAGRGETQYF,TGTGCCAGCAGTCCGGGACTAGCGGGGCGTGGAGAGACCCAGTACTTC
TRBD1,TRBJ2-4,few,TRBV7-3,CASSPTGVNIQYF,TGTGCCAGCAGCCCGACAGGGGTTAACATTCAGTACTTC
-,TRBJ2-7,few,TRBV7-9,CASSLGTAEQYF,TGTGCCAGCAGCTTAGGGACGGCCGAGCAGTACTTC
TRBD1,TRBJ1-6,large,TRBV4-2,CASSSGRGPNSPLHF,TGTGCCAGCTCTTCAGGGAGGGGGCCTAATTCACCCCTCCACTTT
TRBD2,TRBJ2-7,large,TRBV27,CASSSPGTRDYEQYF,TGTGCCAGCAGTTCCCCCGGGACTAGAGATTACGAGCAGTACTTC
TRBD2,TRBJ2-1,large,TRBV19,CASSTTSGEYNEQFF,TGTGCCAGTAGTACGACTAGCGGGGAGTACAATGAGCAGTTCTTC
-,TRBJ2-4,-,TRBV12-3/TRBV12-4,CASSYSPKNIQYF,TGTGCCAGCAGCTATTCTCCCAAAAACATTCAGTACTTC
-,TRBJ1-6,hyperexpanded,TRBV24-1,CATAVPDRQGSLYFGSPLHF,TGTGCCACCGCCGTCCCCGACCGGCAGGGGAGTTTATATTTCGGTTCACCCCTCCACTTT
-,TRBJ1-1,medium-sized,TRBV27,CASWGIGTEAFF,TGTGCCAGCTGGGGGATCGGGACTGAAGCTTTCTTT
-,TRBJ1-3,-,TRBV9,CASSVEPPGGDGNTIYF,TGTGCCAGCAGCGTAGAACCGCCAGGAGGGGACGGAAACACCATATATTTT
-,TRBJ2-1,medium-sized,TRBV27,CASSFLTPYNEQFF,TGTGCCAGCAGTTTCCTGACACCCTACAATGAGCAGTTCTTC
-,TRBJ1-5,-,TRBV2,CASSEEPQPQHF,TGTGCCAGCAGTGAAGAGCCTCAGCCCCAGCATTTT
-,TRBJ1-1,medium-sized,TRBV28,CATLKQGRTEAFF,TGTGCCACCCTTAAACAGGGACGCACTGAAGCTTTCTTT
TRBD2,TRBJ2-1,few,TRBV28,CASRPEGLAGGLYNEQFF,TGTGCCAGCAGACCCGAGGGACTAGCGGGGGGGCTATACAATGAGCAGTTCTTC
-,TRBJ1-2,-,TRBV19,CATWDYGYTF,TGTGCCACCTGGGACTATGGCTACACCTTC
-,TRBJ2-7,few,TRBV24-1,CATAGGGHEQYF,TGTGCCACCGCGGGTGGGGGACACGAGCAGTACTTC
-,TRBJ2-7,few,TRBV6-5,CASSPTPGHLYEQYF,TGTGCCAGCAGCCCCACTCCGGGACACCTATACGAGCAGTACTTC
-,TRBJ2-2,few,TRBV4-2,CASSQDWFSGNTGELFF,TGTGCCAGCAGCCAAGATTGGTTTAGCGGGAACACCGGGGAGCTGTTTTTT
TRBD1,TRBJ2-7,few,TRBV7-9,CASSYTGQGYEQYF,TGTGCCAGCAGTTATACGGGACAGGGATACGAGCAGTACTTC
TRBD2,TRBJ2-7,-,TRBV20-1,CSASYSGGNYEQYF,TGCAGTGCTTCCTATAGCGGGGGCAACTACGAGCAGTACTTC
-,TRBJ2-7,medium-sized,TRBV24-1,CATSAGARSLEQYF,TGTGCCACCAGTGCGGGGGCGCGATCTCTCGAGCAGTACTTC
-,TRBJ2-3,large,TRBV29-1,CSVEDPPGGYTDTQYF,TGCAGCGTTGAAGATCCCCCGGGGGGCTACACAGATACGCAGTATTTT
TRBD2,TRBJ2-1,medium-sized,TRBV29-1,CSVVGLADNEQFF,TGCAGCGTTGTTGGACTAGCGGACAATGAGCAGTTCTTC
-,TRBJ2-3,few,TRBV7-2,CASSPPRGADTQYF,TGTGCCAGCAGCCCTCCTCGGGGGGCGGATACGCAGTATTTT
-,TRBJ1-5,-,TRBV28,CASSLRGYNQPQHF,TGTGCCAGCAGTTTACGTGGTTATAATCAGCCCCAGCATTTT
-,TRBJ1-4,medium-sized,TRBV19,CASRRGMREKLFF,TGTGCCAGTAGACGGGGAATGCGAGAAAAACTGTTTTTT